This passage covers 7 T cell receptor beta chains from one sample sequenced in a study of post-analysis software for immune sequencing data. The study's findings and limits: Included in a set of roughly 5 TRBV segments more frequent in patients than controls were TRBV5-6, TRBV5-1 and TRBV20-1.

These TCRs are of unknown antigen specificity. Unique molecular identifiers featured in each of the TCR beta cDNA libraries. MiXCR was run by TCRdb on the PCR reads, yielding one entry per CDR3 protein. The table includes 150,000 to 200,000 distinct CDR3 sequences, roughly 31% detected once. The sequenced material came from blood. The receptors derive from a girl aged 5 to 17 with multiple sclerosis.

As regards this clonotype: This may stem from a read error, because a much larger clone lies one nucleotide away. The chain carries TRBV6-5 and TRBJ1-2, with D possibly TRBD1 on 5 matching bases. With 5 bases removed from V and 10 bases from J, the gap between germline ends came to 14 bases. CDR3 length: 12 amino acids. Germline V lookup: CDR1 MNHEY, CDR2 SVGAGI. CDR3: CASSLDSFDYTF. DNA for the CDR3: TGTGCCAGCAGTCTTGACAGCTTTGACTACACCTTC.

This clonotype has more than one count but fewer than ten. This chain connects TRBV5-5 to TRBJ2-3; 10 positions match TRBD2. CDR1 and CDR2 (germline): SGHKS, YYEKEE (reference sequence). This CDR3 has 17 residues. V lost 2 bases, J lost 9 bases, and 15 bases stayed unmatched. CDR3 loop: CASSLGMVRTSGLTQYF. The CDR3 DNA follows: TGTGCCAGCAGCTTAGGGATGGTGCGGACTAGCGGATTGACGCAGTATTTT.

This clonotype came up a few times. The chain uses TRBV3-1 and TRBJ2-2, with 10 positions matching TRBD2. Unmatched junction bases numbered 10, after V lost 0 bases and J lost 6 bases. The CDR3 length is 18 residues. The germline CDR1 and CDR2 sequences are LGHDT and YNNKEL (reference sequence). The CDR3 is CASSQDLRSSGSPGELFF. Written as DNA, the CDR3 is TGTGCCAGCAGCCAAGACCTCAGGTCTAGCGGGAGTCCCGGGGAGCTGTTTTTT.

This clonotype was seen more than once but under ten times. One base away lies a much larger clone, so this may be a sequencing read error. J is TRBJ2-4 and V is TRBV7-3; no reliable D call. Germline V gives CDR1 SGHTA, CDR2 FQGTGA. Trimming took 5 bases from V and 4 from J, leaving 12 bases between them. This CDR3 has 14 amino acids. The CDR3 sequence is CASSREGQKNIQYF. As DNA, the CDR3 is TGTGCCAGCAGCAGGGAAGGGCAAAAAAACATTCAGTACTTC.

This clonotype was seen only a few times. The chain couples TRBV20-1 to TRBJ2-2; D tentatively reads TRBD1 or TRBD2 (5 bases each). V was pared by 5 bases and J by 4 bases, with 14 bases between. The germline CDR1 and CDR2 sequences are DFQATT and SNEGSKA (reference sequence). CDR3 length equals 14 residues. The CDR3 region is CSAPYGTGTGELFF. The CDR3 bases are TGCAGTGCTCCGTATGGGACGGGCACCGGGGAGCTGTTTTTT.

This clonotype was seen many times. Here the CDR3 reads CASSEVSLLAKNIQYF. The CDR3 bases are TGTGCCAGCAGTGAAGTATCCCTCCTAGCCAAAAACATTCAGTACTTC. The V and J genes are TRBV2 and TRBJ2-4; D remains ambiguous. Trimming pared 1 base from V and 0 bases from J, leaving 10 bases between. The CDR3 has 16 amino acids. CDR1 and CDR2 (germline): SNHLY, FYNNEI.

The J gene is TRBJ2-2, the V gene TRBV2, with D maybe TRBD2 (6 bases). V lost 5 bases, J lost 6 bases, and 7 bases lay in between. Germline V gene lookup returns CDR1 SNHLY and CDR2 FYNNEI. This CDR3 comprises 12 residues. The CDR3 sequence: CASSSGAGELFF. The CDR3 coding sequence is TGTGCCAGCAGTTCGGGGGCCGGGGAGCTGTTTTTT.